This TCR beta chain is drawn from a study of blood T cells in healthy people across ages. On the study more broadly: Per two T cells, about one barcoded beta molecule was captured through template switching.

Study-level findings and limits: Naive CD4+ cell counts and diversity both ran higher in long-lived than in aged donors. Older age went with lower TCR beta diversity per million T cells, in a roughly linear way.

A second PCR of 7 to 11 cycles used a sample-barcoded 5' primer and a J-beta primer mix. Sequencing yielded, for each sample, at least 2.5 million paired-end reads carrying CDR3. A single record per CDR3 protein comes from TCRdb applying MiXCR to the 5' RACE reads. The sample shows roughly 1.9 million distinct CDR3 sequences, more than 35% of them seen only once. On this clonotype itself: Antigen unknown.

The TCR originated in a human donor in good health. Sequencing used blood.

The CDR3 is CASRPTGIGSPLHF. The CDR3, as DNA: TGTGCCAGCAGACCGACAGGGATAGGCTCACCCCTCCACTTT. The chain employs TRBV12-3 or TRBV12-4 and TRBJ1-6; 7 bases fit TRBD1. With V trimmed by 6 bases and J by 10 bases, 9 bases remained unmatched. This CDR3 is 14 amino acids long.